Sequencing of this TCR beta chain was carried out in a study of blood T cell repertoires in COVID-19. Study details: Samples of COVID-19 (acute and convalescent) were obtained from the United States, Italy and Spain.

Germline assignment: CDR1 MNHEY and CDR2 SMNVEV (reference sequence). This CDR3 is built from 15 residues. Trimming removed 2 bases from V and 3 bases from J, with 14 bases in between. Original methodology: Estimated nucleated cell counts came from reference gene primer amplification. Using immunoSEQ multiplex PCR, the repertoire was profiled, and TCRdb retains in-frame clones only, with some absent. V and J calls and clone size are copied from that table; D and trimming were computed from the DNA. The sample shows 250,000 to 300,000 clones, less than 90% of them seen only once. The chain employs TRBV27 and TRBJ2-7, with D tentatively TRBD1 (5 bases). What was sequenced was peripheral blood. The receptor was isolated from a woman aged 30 to 39 with COVID-19, enrolled during active disease. In DNA, the CDR3 is TGTGCCAGCAGTTTACAGGGAAACTCATACTACGAGCAGTACTTC. This encodes CASSLQGNSYYEQYF.